This is a list of T cell receptor beta chains from one sample in a study of T cells after yellow fever vaccination. TCRdb independently ran MiXCR on the 5' RACE reads; one entry per CDR3 protein. This sample has some 32,000 distinct CDR3 sequences, with about 6.6% found just once. This specimen consisted of PBMCs, either bulk or a sorted T-cell subset (CD4+, CD8+, memory, or dextramer-sorted; not recorded which), obtained on the day of the first yellow fever vaccination. Receptor source: a man between 18 and 35 years old who received the YFV17D yellow fever vaccine. The CDR3 runs from the conserved cysteine through the conserved F or W. The order of the fields is V gene, D gene, clone size, J gene, CDR3 protein, CDR3 DNA. The D gene is left open where the match is weak. Not every row has a clone size; where given, it reads once, few, many or a size class.

>TRBV7-2|-|-|TRBJ1-1
CASSRLYNTEAFF
TGTGCCAGCAGCCGATTATACAACACTGAAGCTTTCTTT
>TRBV6-5|TRBD1|-|TRBJ1-2
CASSYIGQGEKAYGYTF
TGTGCCAGCAGTTACATCGGACAGGGGGAAAAGGCCTATGGCTACACCTTC
>TRBV9|TRBD2|many|TRBJ2-7
CASSVGLAGEREQYF
TGTGCCAGCAGCGTGGGACTAGCGGGGGAAAGAGAGCAGTACTTC
>TRBV7-2|-|many|TRBJ1-2
CASSLAFRGEDGYTF
TGTGCCAGCAGCTTAGCGTTCCGGGGCGAGGATGGCTACACCTTC
>TRBV4-3|TRBD1|many|TRBJ2-4
CASSQWDRINIQYF
TGCGCCAGCAGCCAATGGGACAGGATTAACATTCAGTACTTC
>TRBV20-1|-|many|TRBJ1-5
CSARRGMRLNQPQHF
TGCAGTGCTAGACGGGGGATGCGGCTGAATCAGCCCCAGCATTTT
>TRBV12-3/TRBV12-4|-|many|TRBJ2-2
CASSLFPGNTGELFF
TGTGCCAGCAGTTTATTTCCAGGCAACACCGGGGAGCTGTTTTTT
>TRBV5-4|-|-|TRBJ2-6
CASSLGGGAGANVLTF
TGTGCCAGCAGCCTGGGGGGGGGCGCTGGGGCCAACGTCCTGACTTTC
>TRBV7-9|-|many|TRBJ2-5
CASSFYASQETQYF
TGTGCCAGCAGCTTCTACGCTAGCCAAGAGACCCAGTACTTC
>TRBV28|-|many|TRBJ1-1
CASSFAVGRGETEAFF
TGTGCCAGCAGTTTCGCAGTTGGGAGGGGCGAGACTGAAGCTTTCTTT
>TRBV27|-|few|TRBJ2-2
CASSFPGAYTGELFF
TGTGCCAGCAGTTTTCCGGGGGCGTACACCGGGGAGCTGTTTTTT
>TRBV7-2|-|few|TRBJ1-1
CASSRTGYYTEAFF
TGTGCCAGCAGCCGAACAGGTTATTACACTGAAGCTTTCTTT
>TRBV20-1|-|many|TRBJ1-1
CSARDPDRITEAFF
TGCAGTGCTAGAGATCCGGACAGAATCACTGAAGCTTTCTTT
>TRBV6-1|-|many|TRBJ1-6
CASSTGTGSSYNSPLHF
TGTGCCAGCAGTACGGGAACAGGGAGCTCCTATAATTCACCCCTCCACTTT
>TRBV4-1|TRBD2|many|TRBJ2-3
CASSLGGGRNTQYF
TGCGCCAGCAGCCTCGGGGGGGGGAGAAATACGCAGTATTTT
>TRBV27|TRBD2|-|TRBJ2-6
CTSSNQPGGYTSGANVLTF
TGTACCAGCAGTAATCAACCCGGGGGGTACACCTCTGGGGCCAACGTCCTGACTTTC
>TRBV2|-|many|TRBJ2-7
CATTLTDSYEQYF
TGTGCCACTACCCTGACTGACTCCTACGAGCAGTACTTC
>TRBV29-1|-|few|TRBJ1-5
CSIGDPNQPQHF
TGCAGTATCGGGGATCCCAATCAGCCCCAGCATTTT
>TRBV20-1|-|many|TRBJ1-5
CSARQDGPYNQPQHF
TGCAGTGCTAGACAGGACGGACCATACAATCAGCCCCAGCATTTT
>TRBV14|-|-|TRBJ1-2
CASSQGGNYGYTF
TGTGCCAGCAGCCAAGGGGGGAACTATGGCTACACCTTC
>TRBV5-4|TRBD1|-|TRBJ2-1
CASSLGDRGTREQFF
TGTGCCAGCAGCTTGGGGGACAGGGGGACACGGGAGCAGTTCTTC
>TRBV7-2|TRBD2|many|TRBJ2-5
CASSPRGGLQTQYF
TGTGCAAGCAGCCCCCGGGGGGGCTTACAGACCCAGTACTTC
>TRBV19|TRBD2|many|TRBJ2-3
CASTSGGATDTQYF
TGTGCCAGTACTAGCGGGGGGGCCACAGATACGCAGTATTTT
>TRBV24-1|TRBD1|-|TRBJ1-1
CATSDSGQMNTEAFF
TGTGCCACCAGTGACTCGGGACAGATGAACACTGAAGCTTTCTTT
>TRBV4-3|TRBD2|many|TRBJ2-5
CASSQLAGTSANQETQYF
TGCGCCAGCAGCCAGCTAGCGGGGACTAGCGCGAACCAAGAGACCCAGTACTTC
>TRBV12-3/TRBV12-4|-|many|TRBJ2-3
CASSLAGTDTQYF
TGTGCCAGCAGTTTAGCGGGCACAGATACGCAGTATTTT
>TRBV3-1|-|many|TRBJ2-6
CASSPSGANVLTF
TGTGCCAGCAGCCCCTCTGGGGCCAACGTCCTGACTTTC
>TRBV7-2|TRBD2|few|TRBJ2-1
CASRLGTSGGAHNEQFF
TGTGCCAGCAGGCTTGGTACTAGCGGGGGGGCCCACAATGAGCAGTTCTTC
>TRBV20-1|-|-|TRBJ1-1
CSAGVRVVTEAFF
TGCAGTGCTGGAGTTAGGGTGGTCACTGAAGCTTTCTTT
>TRBV19|-|many|TRBJ1-2
CASSIFGSGIYGYTF
TGTGCCAGTAGTATCTTCGGGTCAGGGATCTATGGCTACACCTTC
>TRBV6-2/TRBV6-3|TRBD2|many|TRBJ2-5
CASSYSRGLGLWETQYF
TGTGCCAGCAGTTACTCGCGAGGACTAGGCCTCTGGGAGACCCAGTACTTC
>TRBV7-2|-|many|TRBJ2-3
CASGRNGPGSTDTQYF
TGTGCCAGCGGGAGGAACGGGCCTGGGAGCACAGATACGCAGTATTTT
>TRBV6-2/TRBV6-3|-|few|TRBJ1-4
CASSYIGATNEKLFF
TGTGCCAGCAGTTACATCGGGGCAACTAATGAAAAACTGTTTTTT
>TRBV20-1|-|many|TRBJ1-6
CSAIQSSYNSPLHF
TGCAGTGCTATACAGAGCTCCTATAATTCACCCCTCCACTTT
>TRBV7-8|TRBD1|many|TRBJ1-5
CASSLGTGAVSNQPQHF
TGTGCCAGCAGCCTCGGGACAGGGGCGGTTAGCAATCAGCCCCAGCATTTT
>TRBV12-3/TRBV12-4|-|few|TRBJ1-4
CASAINSGFIEKLFF
TGTGCCAGCGCCATTAACAGCGGGTTTATTGAAAAACTGTTTTTT
>TRBV5-1|TRBD1|many|TRBJ2-7
CASSPGQGVYEQYF
TGCGCCAGCAGCCCGGGACAGGGAGTTTACGAGCAGTACTTC
>TRBV2|-|-|TRBJ2-5
CSSSEEAGAPETQYF
TGTTCCAGCAGTGAAGAGGCGGGGGCACCGGAGACCCAGTACTTC
>TRBV10-3|TRBD1|many|TRBJ2-5
CAISSGQGDETQYF
TGTGCCATCAGCTCCGGACAGGGGGACGAGACCCAGTACTTC
>TRBV5-4|-|few|TRBJ2-2
CASSLAQKRTGELFF
TGTGCCAGCAGCTTGGCCCAAAAGCGAACCGGGGAGCTGTTTTTT
>TRBV7-6|TRBD2|few|TRBJ2-5
CASSLGASGGETQYF
TGTGCCAGCAGCTTAGGGGCTAGCGGGGGGGAGACCCAGTACTTC
>TRBV2|TRBD1|many|TRBJ2-2
CASTGQAYPVANTGELFF
TGTGCCAGCACGGGACAGGCATACCCCGTCGCGAACACCGGGGAGCTGTTTTTT
>TRBV3-1|-|many|TRBJ2-5
CASSRPPGVRETQYF
TGTGCCAGCAGCCGCCCGCCGGGGGTCAGAGAGACCCAGTACTTC
>TRBV27|TRBD1|many|TRBJ1-6
CASADRNSPLHF
TGTGCCAGCGCGGACAGGAATTCACCCCTCCACTTT
>TRBV7-2|TRBD1|few|TRBJ1-2
CASVLFEGGGGYTF
TGTGCCAGCGTCTTATTTGAAGGGGGCGGTGGCTACACCTTC
>TRBV5-1|TRBD2|medium-sized|TRBJ2-1
CASSHSGASEQFF
TGCGCCAGCAGCCACAGCGGGGCTTCTGAGCAGTTCTTC
>TRBV5-4|-|-|TRBJ1-5
CASSASPDSNQPQHF
TGTGCCAGCAGCGCGAGTCCTGATAGCAATCAGCCCCAGCATTTT
>TRBV12-3/TRBV12-4|-|-|TRBJ1-1
CASSMEPLRSTEAFF
TGTGCCAGCAGTATGGAACCACTCAGGAGCACTGAAGCTTTCTTT
>TRBV20-1|-|few|TRBJ2-3
CSAILRTVNTDTQYF
TGCAGTGCTATCCTCCGGACAGTCAACACAGATACGCAGTATTTT
>TRBV25-1|-|many|TRBJ1-4
CASSESKGGEKLFF
TGTGCCAGCAGTGAATCAAAGGGAGGGGAAAAACTGTTTTTT